This T cell receptor (beta chain) was sequenced for a study of control samples from healthy donors and cancer patients. V dropped 10 bases and J dropped 5; count of bases not matched to a gene: 11. The CDR3 covers 15 residues. Germline V gene lookup returns CDR1 ENHRY and CDR2 SYGVKD. Data came from immunoSEQ multiplex PCR; TCRdb stores just in-frame clones and leaves some out. The data hold around 30,000 clones, with approximately 93% observed a single time. The gene calls are TRBV10-3 and TRBJ2-1, with 10 bases that match TRBD1. This TCR was sampled from a man between 35 and 55 years old with colorectal cancer. The sample consisted of PBMCs. CDR3: CATTTRQGADNEQFF. Written as DNA, the CDR3 is TGTGCCACCACGACCCGACAGGGGGCAGACAATGAGCAGTTCTTC.